Below, one T cell receptor (beta chain) is given with its context. Its antigen is not known. This CDR3 has 13 residues. Between the trimmed V and J ends, which lost 6 bases and 8 bases, there was a span of 14 bases. Germline loops: CDR1 MNHNS, CDR2 SASEGT. This sample was included in a study of cytomegalovirus exposure and HLA in healthy donors. Notes on the study in general: Sequencing depth across donors, presence/absence analyses assumed, was roughly uniform. Upon later analysis, HLA-associated TCR beta chains proved more clonally expanded than other, equally common chains.

PCR involved 60 Vbeta and 13 Jbeta primers. Measured with immunoSEQ multiplex PCR; TCRdb has only the in-frame clones, and not every one. The sample records over 150,000 clones, roughly four fifths being singletons. The TCR originated in a man aged 35-49 years in good health and CMV-seronegative. Sample: PBMCs. This sequence joins TRBV6-1 and TRBJ2-4, with D possibly being TRBD2 (5 bases). As DNA, the CDR3 is TGTGCCAGCAGATCAAGAGGGCGGGACATTCAGTACTTC. Translation: CASRSRGRDIQYF.